The rows below give T cell receptor beta chains drawn from one sample of a study of cytomegalovirus exposure and HLA in healthy donors. Clones were read by immunoSEQ multiplex PCR, and TCRdb kept only the in-frame ones, dropping some. The top ten hold 10% of the sample, which has about 150,000 clones, about two thirds seen once. Input material: PBMCs. Receptors were obtained from a man aged 30-40 years in good health and CMV-seropositive. Both conserved end residues are part of each CDR3. A D gene is named only where the DNA matches it firmly. Part of the rows lack a size; the others show once, few, many or a class for expanded clones.

clone_size j_call d_call v_call cdr3_aa cdr3_nt
. TRBJ2-7 TRBD2 TRBV9 CASSAGTSGGDEQYF TGTGCCAGCAGCGCAGGGACTAGCGGTGGTGACGAGCAGTACTTC
. TRBJ1-2 . TRBV14 CASREGSNYGYTF TGTGCCAGCAGGGAGGGAAGTAACTATGGCTACACCTTC
. TRBJ2-7 . TRBV7-9 CASSENYEQYF TGTGCCAGCAGCGAGAACTACGAGCAGTACTTC
few TRBJ2-5 TRBD1 TRBV28 CASSLGQGRQETQYF TGTGCCAGCAGTCTGGGACAGGGGCGACAAGAGACCCAGTACTTC
. TRBJ1-2 . TRBV19 CASRGMEGSDYGYTF TGTGCCAGTAGAGGGATGGAGGGTTCGGACTATGGCTACACCTTC
. TRBJ1-4 . TRBV6-6 CASSYPQGSEKLFF TGTGCCAGCAGTTACCCCCAGGGGAGCGAAAAACTGTTTTTT
. TRBJ2-6 TRBD2 TRBV5-1 CASIDGGSGANVLTF TGCGCCAGCATCGACGGGGGGTCTGGGGCCAACGTCCTGACTTTC
. TRBJ1-1 . TRBV19 CASSIDRDTEAFF TGTGCCAGTAGTATAGACAGGGACACTGAAGCTTTCTTT
. TRBJ1-6 . TRBV10-2 CASSDLRVLNSPLHF TGCGCCAGCAGTGATTTGAGGGTTTTAAATTCACCCCTCCACTTT
. TRBJ2-7 . TRBV6-1 CASSGRQTSSYEQYF TGTGCCAGCAGTGGGCGACAGACTAGCTCCTACGAGCAGTACTTC
. TRBJ2-3 TRBD1 TRBV5-4 CASSIRTGEDPDTQYF TGTGCCAGCAGCATCAGGACAGGGGAGGACCCAGATACGCAGTATTTT
few TRBJ1-6 . TRBV7-8 CASNPRRDYYNSPLHF TGTGCCAGCAACCCTAGACGGGACTACTATAATTCACCCCTCCACTTT
. TRBJ1-1 . TRBV5-5 CARKVEDFGTEAFF TGTGCCAGGAAGGTCGAGGATTTTGGCACTGAAGCTTTCTTT
. TRBJ1-2 . TRBV11-2 CASSSPRRFYGYTF TGTGCCAGCAGCTCTCCGCGCAGGTTCTATGGCTACACCTTC
. TRBJ2-3 TRBD2 TRBV5-6 CASSRLSGWDTDTQYF TGTGCCAGCAGCCGGCTTAGCGGGTGGGACACAGATACGCAGTATTTT
. TRBJ2-7 . TRBV7-2 CASSLDSHGYEQYF TGTGCCAGCAGCCTGGACAGCCACGGCTACGAGCAGTACTTC
. TRBJ2-3 . TRBV7-9 CASAFSPLQGGSTDTQYF TGTGCCAGCGCATTTAGTCCACTCCAGGGGGGAAGCACAGATACGCAGTATTTT
. TRBJ1-1 . TRBV6-5 CASRIQEADTEAFF TGTGCCAGCAGGATTCAGGAGGCGGACACTGAAGCTTTCTTT
. TRBJ2-3 TRBD1 TRBV2 CASNKLRTGTQYF TGTGCCAGCAATAAGCTTCGGACAGGTACGCAGTATTTT
. TRBJ2-7 TRBD1 TRBV7-9 CASSLRGQGVDEQYF TGTGCCAGCAGCTTAAGGGGACAGGGGGTGGACGAGCAGTACTTC
. TRBJ1-3 TRBD1 TRBV5-1 CASSTASTGGSGNTIYF TGCGCCAGCAGCACGGCATCGACAGGGGGCTCTGGAAACACCATATATTTT
. TRBJ2-1 TRBD1 TRBV6-1 CASSEIGTGVYNEQFF TGTGCCAGCAGTGAAATCGGGACAGGGGTGTACAATGAGCAGTTCTTC
. TRBJ1-3 . TRBV19 CASSTGMGLQLGNTIYF TGTGCCAGTAGTACGGGGATGGGCTTGCAGTTGGGAAACACCATATATTTT
few TRBJ1-1 . TRBV19 CASSSEVITEAFF TGTGCCAGTAGTAGCGAGGTAATCACTGAAGCTTTCTTT
once TRBJ2-5 TRBD1 TRBV6-6 CASLQGEETQYF TGTGCCAGTCTACAGGGGGAAGAGACCCAGTACTTC
. TRBJ1-3 . TRBV12-5 CASGLVQLDTIYF TGTGCTAGTGGTTTGGTACAGTTGGACACCATATATTTT
. TRBJ2-1 . TRBV28 CASSSTTLLQYEQFF TGTGCCAGCAGTTCGACGACCCTATTACAGTATGAGCAGTTCTTC
. TRBJ1-4 . TRBV2 CASSSEELFF TGTGCCAGCAGTTCGGAGGAACTGTTTTTT
. TRBJ2-2 . TRBV6-4 CASTPDSPNTGELFF TGTGCCAGCACCCCCGACTCCCCAAACACCGGGGAGCTGTTTTTT
. TRBJ1-2 . TRBV9 CASSPRSGGTRGYTF TGTGCCAGCAGCCCCCGGTCGGGGGGGACTCGTGGCTACACCTTC
. TRBJ1-2 TRBD1 TRBV6-6 CASSYSGTGRGYTF TGTGCCAGCAGTTACTCCGGGACAGGGAGAGGCTACACCTTC
. TRBJ2-1 . TRBV7-9 CASSLSWTADNEQFF TGTGCCAGCAGCTTATCCTGGACAGCGGACAATGAGCAGTTCTTC
. TRBJ2-5 TRBD2 TRBV11-2 CASSFTAGGQETQYF TGTGCCAGCAGCTTTACCGCGGGGGGCCAAGAGACCCAGTACTTC
. TRBJ2-2 TRBD2 TRBV7-3 CASSLFAGGNTGELFF TGTGCCAGCAGCTTATTCGCGGGAGGGAACACCGGGGAGCTGTTTTTT
. TRBJ2-1 . TRBV10-3 CAISENGDNEQFF TGTGCCATCAGTGAAAACGGAGACAATGAGCAGTTCTTC
. TRBJ1-2 . TRBV14 CASSQEYGETNYGYTF TGTGCCAGCAGCCAAGAATACGGAGAAACCAACTATGGCTACACCTTC
. TRBJ2-3 TRBD1 TRBV19 CASSIPGGTQYF TGTGCCAGTAGTATCCCAGGGGGTACGCAGTATTTT
. TRBJ2-1 . TRBV27 CATTRLAGNNEQFF TGTGCCACCACCCGGCTGGCGGGTAACAATGAGCAGTTCTTC
. TRBJ1-1 . TRBV30 CASNVGHWGLF TGTGCCTCAAATGTCGGCCACTGGGGGCTCTTT
. TRBJ2-5 . TRBV18 CASSHPVERETQYF TGTGCCAGCTCTCACCCCGTGGAGCGGGAGACCCAGTACTTC
. TRBJ2-3 TRBD2 TRBV5-1 CASSLGTSGKSTDTQYF TGCGCCAGCAGCCTGGGGACTAGCGGCAAGAGCACAGATACGCAGTATTTT
. TRBJ2-7 TRBD2 TRBV5-4 CASEQRELAGEQYF TGTGCCAGCGAACAGCGGGAATTAGCTGGCGAGCAGTACTTC
few TRBJ2-5 . TRBV23-1 CASSQTALEQETQYF TGCGCCAGCAGTCAAACGGCTCTAGAACAAGAGACCCAGTACTTC
. TRBJ2-5 . TRBV10-2 CASSVGQETQYF TGCGCCAGCAGTGTCGGGCAAGAGACCCAGTACTTC
. TRBJ2-1 TRBD2 TRBV27 CASTFGTSGGGGSEQFF TGTGCCAGCACCTTCGGGACTAGCGGAGGGGGGGGGTCGGAGCAGTTCTTC
. TRBJ2-1 TRBD2 TRBV10-3 CAISRSSGSRNEQFF TGTGCCATCAGCAGGTCTAGCGGGAGTAGGAATGAGCAGTTCTTC
. TRBJ2-5 TRBD2 TRBV28 CASTLGSGGRETQYF TGTGCCAGCACCCTAGGGTCGGGAGGGAGGGAGACCCAGTACTTC